This T cell receptor (beta chain) was identified during a study of T cells in Graves' hyperthyroidism and ophthalmopathy. Overall study: Once the initial diagnosis was made, peripheral blood was obtained before any treatment.

V was cut by 4 bases and J by 2 bases, with 11 bases left in between. This CDR3 spans 14 amino acids. The germline V gene has CDR1 MNHEY and CDR2 SMNVEV (reference sequence). This clonotype was seen many times. Authors of the study amplified TCR beta CDR3 regions from RNA transcripts. Using the HTBI primer set, a first-round RT-PCR was run on the TCR CDR3. TCRdb reanalysed the multiplex PCR reads using MiXCR and keeps one entry per CDR3 protein. Of approximately 620,000 distinct CDR3 sequences in the sample, over 11% were seen once. The chain is built from TRBV27 and TRBJ2-5; a possible D gene is TRBD1 (5 bases). The receptor was derived from a woman younger than 45 with Graves' hyperthyroidism that later progressed to Graves' ophthalmopathy. Sequenced: blood. Written as DNA, the CDR3 is TGTGCCAGCAGTTACCAGGGCTTTCAAGAGACCCAGTACTTC. Its translation: CASSYQGFQETQYF.